One sample yielded the 9 T cell receptor beta chains listed below, sequenced in a study of T cells in Graves' hyperthyroidism and ophthalmopathy. TCR beta CDR3 regions were amplified from RNA transcripts. A first-round RT-PCR of the TCR CDR3 used the HTBI primer set. From the multiplex PCR reads, TCRdb called clonotypes with MiXCR, one entry per CDR3 protein. The sample lists almost 500,000 distinct CDR3 sequences, about 20% occurring once. Sample: blood. The receptor source for this set is a woman in her sixties or seventies with Graves' ophthalmopathy.

This clonotype was found a few times. The chain recombines TRBV3-1 with TRBJ2-7, with no clear D. Trimming cost V 1 base and J 0 bases, with 10 bases left between them. Germline CDR1 reads LGHDT; CDR2 reads YNNKEL (reference sequence). The CDR3 is made up of 15 amino acids. The CDR3 DNA follows: TGTGCCAGCAGCCAAGCGCTGCCAGGCTCCTACGAGCAGTACTTC. Its protein is CASSQALPGSYEQYF.

This clonotype has a count of ten or more. The V call is TRBV12-3 or TRBV12-4, the J call TRBJ1-1; D is ambiguous. The CDR3 sequence is 12 residues long. V lost 6 bases and J 2 bases, leaving 7 bases between the germline ends. The DNA for the CDR3 is TGTGCCAGCAGCTTTAGCAACACTGAAGCTTTCTTT. This gives the protein CASSFSNTEAFF.

CDR3 in amino acids: CASSSLQGANEKLFF. The CDR3, as DNA: TGTGCCAGTAGTTCTTTACAGGGGGCTAATGAAAAACTGTTTTTT. The genes are TRBV19 and TRBJ1-4; TRBD1 matches at 8 bases. V gave up 5 bases and J gave up 3 bases; unmatched junction bases: 5. CDR3 length: 15 amino acids. Germline CDR1 LNHDA, CDR2 SQIVND (reference sequence).

The V and J genes are TRBV6-2 or TRBV6-3 and TRBJ1-1, with a weak D call TRBD1 (5 bases). The V and J ends lost 10 bases and 1 base respectively, with 13 bases between them. Germline V gene sequence: CDR1 MNHEY, CDR2 SVGEGT. The CDR3 runs 13 residues. The CDR3 DNA sequence: TGTGCCATCTCGGGACCGGGGAACACTGAAGCTTTCTTT. This codes for CAISGPGNTEAFF.

The chain joins TRBV6-1 to TRBJ2-1; 9 bases align to TRBD2. The CDR3 is 16 amino acids. The J segment lost 8 bases and the V segment lost 5 bases, leaving 13 bases of the junction unmatched. Germline-derived CDR1 and CDR2 are MNHNS and SASEGT. The CDR3 DNA reads as TGTGCCAGCAGTCCGATGACCAGCGGGAGGAATTATGAGCAGTTCTTC. It specifies CASSPMTSGRNYEQFF.

In its sample, this clonotype was seen a few times. The rearrangement links TRBV6-2 or TRBV6-3 to TRBJ2-1; 8 bases align to TRBD2. This CDR3 has 16 amino acids. Germline V gene lookup returns CDR1 MNHEY and CDR2 SVGEGT. V gave up 6 bases and J gave up 7 bases; unmatched junction bases: 14. The CDR3 sequence is CASSHKTGLDLNEQFF. The CDR3 DNA reads TGTGCCAGCAGCCACAAAACGGGACTAGATCTTAATGAGCAGTTCTTC.

The rearrangement joins TRBV7-9 to TRBJ2-1; TRBD1 aligns across 7 bases. This CDR3 comprises 12 residues. Germline V lookup: CDR1 SEHNR, CDR2 FQNEAQ (reference sequence). J gave up 10 bases and V 3 bases, and 3 bases lay outside the gene matches. CDR3 residues: CASSFWGQEQFF. The CDR3, as DNA: TGTGCCAGCAGCTTCTGGGGACAGGAGCAGTTCTTC.

As concerns this clonotype: This may arise from a read error, as a much more abundant clone is one base away. CDR3 sequence: CATSVPPLNKQFF. The CDR3 coding sequence is TGTGCCACCAGTGTCCCCCCCCTCAATAAGCAGTTCTTC. The J gene is TRBJ2-1, the V gene TRBV24-1; D unclear. Germline V gene lookup returns CDR1 KGHDR and CDR2 SFDVKD. The CDR3 is 13 residues long.

This clonotype was detected ten times or more. The J gene is TRBJ2-3, the V gene TRBV12-3 or TRBV12-4, with D possibly matching TRBD1 (6 bases). This CDR3 is built from 14 residues. V was pared by 3 bases and J by 7 bases, with 14 bases between. Here the CDR3 reads CASSFGQGRNTQYF. CDR3 nucleotide sequence: TGTGCCAGCAGTTTTGGGCAGGGGAGAAATACGCAGTATTTT.